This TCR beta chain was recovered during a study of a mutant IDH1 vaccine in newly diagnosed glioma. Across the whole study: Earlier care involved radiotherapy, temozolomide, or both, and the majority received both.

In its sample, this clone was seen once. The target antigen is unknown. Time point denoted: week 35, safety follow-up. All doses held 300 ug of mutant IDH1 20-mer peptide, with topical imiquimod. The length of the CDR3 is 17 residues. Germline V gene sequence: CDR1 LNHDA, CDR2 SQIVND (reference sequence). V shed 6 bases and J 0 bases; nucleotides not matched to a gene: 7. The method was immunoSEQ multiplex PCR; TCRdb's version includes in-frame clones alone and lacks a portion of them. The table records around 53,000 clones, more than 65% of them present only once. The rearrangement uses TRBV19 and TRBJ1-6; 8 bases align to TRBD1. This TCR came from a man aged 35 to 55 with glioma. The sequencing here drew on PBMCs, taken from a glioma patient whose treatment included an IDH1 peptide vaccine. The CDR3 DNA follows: TGTGCCAGTAGGGGGGACAGGTGGAGCTCCTATAATTCACCCCTCCACTTT. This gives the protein CASRGDRWSSYNSPLHF.